Sequencing of this T cell receptor (beta chain) was carried out in a study of T-cell reconstitution after alpha-beta-depleted transplantation in children. This clonotype was seen many times. Researchers prepared the TCRbeta library using unique molecular identifiers, the study reports. TCRdb itself ran the PCR reads through MiXCR, one entry per CDR3 protein. The sample contains more than 150,000 distinct CDR3 sequences, more than 12% of which appear only once. This material consisted of PBMCs from the stem cell graft donor, taken from the stem cell graft. The sequence derives from a human donor who donated a stem cell graft to a child with acute lymphoblastic leukemia.

This CDR3 reads CASSLSQVGADTQYF. The CDR3 DNA reads TGCGCCAGCAGCTTATCACAAGTAGGGGCAGATACGCAGTATTTT. This rearrangement joins TRBV5-1 to TRBJ2-3; weak D call: TRBD1 (5 bases). Germline-derived CDR1 and CDR2 are SGHRS and YFSETQ. Trimming pared 2 bases from V and 4 bases from J, leaving 14 bases between. The CDR3 length is 15 residues.